This is a list of T cell receptor beta chains from one sample in a study of cytomegalovirus exposure and HLA in healthy donors. Clones were sequenced by immunoSEQ multiplex PCR, and TCRdb holds only the in-frame ones, with some missing. This table has fewer than 120,000 clones, over 65% appearing once. Sequencing used PBMCs. The receptor set was obtained from a man younger than 45 in good health and CMV-seropositive. CDR3s include the opening cysteine and the closing phenylalanine or tryptophan. Fields, in order: J gene, V gene, clone size, D gene, CDR3 protein, CDR3 DNA. A D gene is named only where the DNA matches it firmly. Not every row has a clone size; where given, it reads once, few, many or a size class.

>TRBJ1-5|TRBV27|-|-
CASSFAGHF
TGTGCCAGCAGTTTCGCGGGGCATTTT
>TRBJ1-1|TRBV5-6|-|-
CASSLDTGSVYAFF
TGTGCCAGCAGCTTGGACACAGGTTCGGTATATGCTTTCTTT
>TRBJ2-2|TRBV28|-|-
CASSQGFDTGELFF
TGTGCCAGCAGCCAGGGGTTCGACACCGGGGAGCTGTTTTTT
>TRBJ1-6|TRBV4-1|-|-
CASSPWGGSPLHF
TGCGCCAGCAGCCCGTGGGGAGGATCACCCCTCCACTTT
>TRBJ1-2|TRBV5-4|-|-
CASSLDAGVSFYGYTF
TGTGCCAGCAGCTTGGACGCAGGGGTCTCCTTCTATGGCTACACCTTC
>TRBJ2-5|TRBV2|-|TRBD1
CASSYQRQGINQETQYF
TGTGCCAGCAGTTACCAAAGACAGGGGATAAACCAAGAGACCCAGTACTTC
>TRBJ1-2|TRBV30|once|-
CAWTNSYGYTF
TGTGCCTGGACGAATAGCTATGGCTACACCTTC
>TRBJ1-5|TRBV2|-|TRBD1
CASSGTGTNQPQHF
TGTGCCAGTAGTGGGACAGGGACTAATCAGCCCCAGCATTTT
>TRBJ1-2|TRBV6-1|-|-
CASSEVGGFGYTF
TGTGCCAGCAGTGAAGTGGGGGGGTTTGGCTACACCTTC
>TRBJ1-1|TRBV5-1|-|-
CASSLSAGVNTEAFF
TGCGCCAGCAGCTTGAGCGCAGGGGTGAACACTGAAGCTTTCTTT
>TRBJ2-5|TRBV5-4|-|TRBD2
CASSSSGGPGETQYF
TGTGCCAGCAGCAGTAGCGGGGGGCCAGGGGAGACCCAGTACTTC
>TRBJ2-3|TRBV7-9|-|-
CASSETHLVGYF
TGTGCCAGCAGCGAGACACATCTCGTAGGATATTTT
>TRBJ1-3|TRBV7-2|-|-
CASSHPGGTTIYF
TGTGCCAGCAGCCATCCGGGGGGTACCACCATATATTTT
>TRBJ1-4|TRBV19|few|-
CASSAGFNEKLFF
TGTGCCAGTAGTGCGGGGTTTAATGAAAAACTGTTTTTT
>TRBJ1-1|TRBV6-5|-|TRBD1
CASDHGQGWTEAFF
TGTGCCAGCGACCACGGACAGGGATGGACTGAAGCTTTCTTT
>TRBJ2-3|TRBV7-8|-|-
CASSLRDWGTDTQYF
TGTGCCAGCAGCTTACGAGACTGGGGCACAGATACGCAGTATTTT
>TRBJ2-1|TRBV9|-|-
CASSLRDYNEQFF
TGTGCCAGCAGCCTTCGGGACTACAATGAGCAGTTCTTC